This TCR beta chain appears in the sequencing data of a study of cytomegalovirus exposure and HLA in healthy donors. Study findings and constraints: Rates of TCR association differed by HLA locus in a later analysis, with DRB1 highest and HLA-C lowest.

PCR amplification relied on 60 Vbeta primers (plus 13 Jbeta primers). Produced via immunoSEQ multiplex PCR; TCRdb's table is partial and in-frame only. The sample lists approximately 150,000 clones, 75% to 85% occurring once. V was pared by 1 base and J by 5 bases, with 10 bases between. The germline gives CDR1 SGDLS, CDR2 YYNGEE. The CDR3 runs to 14 residues. For this clone: The antigen is undetermined.

The sequence was obtained from a man under 40 in good health and CMV-seropositive. Material: PBMCs. V is TRBV9 and J is TRBJ2-1; D perhaps matches TRBD2 (5 bases). This CDR3 reads CASSVQLADNEQFF. Written as DNA, the CDR3 is TGTGCCAGCAGCGTACAGCTAGCCGACAATGAGCAGTTCTTC.